The next 4 T cell receptor beta chains were all read from a single sample in a study of T cell responses to AZD1222 COVID-19 vaccine. This table comes from immunoSEQ multiplex PCR, and its TCRdb copy is limited to in-frame clones, with some not included. This table holds 140,000 or so clones, around 92% found once. The starting material was peripheral blood, obtained on day 0 of AZD1222 vaccination. The receptors were gathered from an adult in good health.

The chain combines TRBV6-6 with TRBJ1-6; D possibly corresponds to TRBD1 (5 bases). The germline gives CDR1 MNHNY, CDR2 SVGAGI (reference sequence). This CDR3 region has 16 residues. Deletions cut 8 bases from V and 6 bases from J, with 20 bases between. This CDR3 reads CASGRGRVRGNSPLHF. The CDR3 DNA follows: TGTGCCAGCGGCCGGGGCAGGGTCCGGGGTAATTCACCCCTCCACTTT.

The J gene is TRBJ2-1, the V gene TRBV12-3 or TRBV12-4; D ambiguous. CDR3 length: 13 amino acids. V was clipped by 2 bases and J by 7 bases, with 9 bases between them. CDR3 bases: TGTGCCAGCAGTTTATGGGCTACTAATGAGCAGTTCTTC. Residues: CASSLWATNEQFF.

This clone was detected only once. The CDR3 DNA reads TGTGCCAGCAGTTCCTCGGGTAACTATGGCTACACCTTC. This gives the protein CASSSSGNYGYTF. This chain links TRBV6-5 with TRBJ1-2; no definite D call. The germline CDR1 and CDR2 sequences are MNHEY and SVGAGI. The CDR3 length is 13 residues. Trimming removed 4 bases at V and 1 base at J, with 7 bases between.

CDR3 coding DNA: TGTGCCAGCAGCCCGGGACAGGGGGCTGGCTACGAGCAGTACTTC. Protein sequence: CASSPGQGAGYEQYF. This chain joins TRBV7-6 and TRBJ2-7, with 12 bases matching TRBD1. V dropped 5 bases and J dropped 3; count of bases not matched to a gene: 5. The CDR3 extends over 15 amino acids. Germline V lookup: CDR1 SGHVS, CDR2 FNYEAQ.